Below, one T cell receptor beta chain is given with its context. Its antigen is still unknown. With 60 Vbeta and 13 Jbeta primers, the PCR was carried out. Only in-frame clones appear in the TCRdb table, and some are missing; sequencing was by immunoSEQ multiplex PCR. The table lists 150,000 to 180,000 clones, 60% to 75% of them singletons, with roughly 2.8% in the top ten. The sample belongs to a study of cytomegalovirus exposure and HLA in healthy donors. Trimming stripped 2 bases from V and 8 bases from J, with 19 bases between. Germline V gene lookup returns CDR1 SGDLS and CDR2 YYNGEE. The CDR3 spans 15 residues. Whole-study findings and limits: The dataset shows that most TCR sequences were rare, while some public TCRs occurred in many donors.

This sequence was found in a young man in good health and CMV-seronegative. Sequences were obtained from PBMCs. The rearrangement links TRBV9 to TRBJ1-2; possible D gene TRBD1, 5 bases. The CDR3 loop is CASSVDGGQGDGYTF. The CDR3 DNA reads TGTGCCAGCAGCGTCGATGGAGGGCAGGGAGACGGCTACACCTTC.